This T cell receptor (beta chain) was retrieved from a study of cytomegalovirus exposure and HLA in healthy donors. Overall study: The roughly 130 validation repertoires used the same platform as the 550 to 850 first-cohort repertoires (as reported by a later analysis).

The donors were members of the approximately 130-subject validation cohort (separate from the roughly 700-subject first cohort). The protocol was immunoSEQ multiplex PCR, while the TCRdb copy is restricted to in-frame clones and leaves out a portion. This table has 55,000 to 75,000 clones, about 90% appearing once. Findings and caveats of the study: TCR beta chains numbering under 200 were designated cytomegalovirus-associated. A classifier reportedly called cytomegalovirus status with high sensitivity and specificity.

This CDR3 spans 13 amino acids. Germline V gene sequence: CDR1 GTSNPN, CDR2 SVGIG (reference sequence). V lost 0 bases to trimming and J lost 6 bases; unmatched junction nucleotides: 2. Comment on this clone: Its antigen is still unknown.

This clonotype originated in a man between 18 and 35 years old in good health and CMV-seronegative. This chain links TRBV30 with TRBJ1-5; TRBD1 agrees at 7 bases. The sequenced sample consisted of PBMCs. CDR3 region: CAWSVAGGQPQHF. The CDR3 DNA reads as TGTGCCTGGAGTGTAGCAGGGGGTCAGCCCCAGCATTTT.